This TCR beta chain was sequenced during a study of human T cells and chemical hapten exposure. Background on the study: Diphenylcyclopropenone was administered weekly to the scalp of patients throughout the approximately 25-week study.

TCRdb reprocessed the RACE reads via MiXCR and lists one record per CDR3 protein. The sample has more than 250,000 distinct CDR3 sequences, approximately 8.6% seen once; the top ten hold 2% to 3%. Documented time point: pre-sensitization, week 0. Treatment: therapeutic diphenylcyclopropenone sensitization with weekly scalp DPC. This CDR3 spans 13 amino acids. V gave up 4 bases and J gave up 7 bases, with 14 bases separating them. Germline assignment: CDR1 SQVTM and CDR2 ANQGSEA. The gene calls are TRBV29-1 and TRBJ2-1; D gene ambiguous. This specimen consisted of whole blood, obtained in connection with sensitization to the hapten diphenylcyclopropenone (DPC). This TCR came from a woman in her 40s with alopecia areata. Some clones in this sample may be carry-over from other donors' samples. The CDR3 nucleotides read TGCAGCGTTGCTACGTTCGGGCTGAATGAGCAGTTCTTC. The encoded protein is CSVATFGLNEQFF.